This T cell receptor (beta chain) was identified during a study of blood T cell repertoires in COVID-19. CDR1 is MNHEY, CDR2 SVGAGI, per germline. J lost 7 bases, V lost 0 bases, and 6 bases had no gene match. This CDR3 is 14 amino acids long. Generated by immunoSEQ multiplex PCR, the TCRdb table keeps only in-frame clones and is missing some. The sample lists about 98,000 clones; about nine tenths were seen once. This chain uses TRBV6-5 with TRBJ2-7; 7 bases map to TRBD1. This clonotype was obtained from a woman aged 45-60 years with COVID-19, enrolled during active disease. The sequenced material came from peripheral blood. The DNA of the CDR3 is TGTGCCAGCAGTTACTCGAAGGGGGCTCTGGAGCAGTACTTC. It yields the protein CASSYSKGALEQYF.